These T cell receptor beta chains were read from a single sample in a study of blood T cell repertoires in COVID-19. This table comes from immunoSEQ multiplex PCR, and its TCRdb copy is limited to in-frame clones, with some not included. The data show about 78,000 clones, with about 90% seen just once and approximately 4.3% held by the top ten. The sample comprised peripheral blood. These receptors were taken from an elderly woman with active or convalescent COVID-19. Both conserved end residues are part of each CDR3. The order of the fields is J gene, clone size, D gene, V gene, CDR3 protein, CDR3 DNA. The D gene is left open where the match is weak. Size is stated for part of the rows, as once, few or many counts, or as a class when the clone is expanded.

TRBJ1-4 | - | - | TRBV28 | CASSPTGFRNEKLFF | TGTGCCAGCAGTCCCACAGGGTTCCGTAATGAAAAACTGTTTTTT
TRBJ1-2 | - | TRBD1 | TRBV7-9 | CASSPGQGASYGYTF | TGTGCCAGCAGCCCGGGACAGGGAGCTTCCTATGGCTACACCTTC
TRBJ1-5 | few | - | TRBV28 | CASSLSQEPQHF | TGTGCCAGCAGTTTATCTCAGGAGCCCCAGCATTTT
TRBJ2-1 | - | - | TRBV6-5 | CATSLTGFEQFF | TGTGCCACCTCGCTAACAGGGTTTGAGCAGTTCTTC
TRBJ1-2 | - | - | TRBV10-2 | CASSEITTADNYGYTF | TGCGCCAGCAGTGAGATAACGACAGCAGATAACTATGGCTACACCTTC
TRBJ2-1 | few | - | TRBV2 | CASSERGYEQFF | TGTGCCAGCAGTGAGAGGGGGTATGAGCAGTTCTTC
TRBJ1-5 | - | TRBD1 | TRBV2 | CASRRDRESNQPQHF | TGTGCCAGCAGGAGAGACAGGGAAAGCAATCAGCCCCAGCATTTT
TRBJ1-6 | - | TRBD1 | TRBV27 | CASRGDRGWNSPLHF | TGTGCCAGCAGAGGGGACAGGGGGTGGAATTCACCCCTCCACTTT
TRBJ1-5 | - | - | TRBV28 | CASREAGDNQPQHF | TGTGCCAGCAGGGAAGCGGGGGACAATCAGCCCCAGCATTTT
TRBJ2-3 | - | TRBD2 | TRBV5-1 | CASVQGLAGAGTQYF | TGCGCCAGCGTCCAGGGACTAGCGGGAGCGGGTACGCAGTATTTT
TRBJ2-1 | - | TRBD2 | TRBV5-1 | CASNTGRPSLTEQFF | TGCGCCAGCAATACCGGGAGGCCTAGCCTTACTGAGCAGTTCTTC
TRBJ1-2 | - | - | TRBV11-3 | CASSLPTTRYTF | TGTGCCAGCAGCCTACCAACGACTCGCTACACCTTC
TRBJ2-7 | - | - | TRBV19 | CASSDDPGSEQYF | TGTGCCAGTAGTGACGACCCGGGGTCCGAGCAGTACTTC
TRBJ2-1 | - | - | TRBV5-1 | CASSAGGRGPYNEQFF | TGCGCCAGCAGCGCGGGTGGCAGGGGCCCTTACAATGAGCAGTTCTTC
TRBJ2-2 | - | TRBD1 | TRBV29-1 | CSVRPGTVNGELFF | TGCAGCGTGCGGCCAGGGACAGTCAACGGGGAGCTGTTTTTT
TRBJ2-1 | - | - | TRBV18 | CASSPPGNEQFF | TGTGCCAGCTCACCACCCGGCAATGAGCAGTTCTTC
TRBJ2-1 | - | TRBD2 | TRBV6-5 | CASSRDYPDEQFF | TGTGCCAGCAGTCGGGACTATCCAGATGAGCAGTTCTTC
TRBJ1-1 | - | - | TRBV6-5 | CASSYSGEDTEAFF | TGTGCCAGCAGTTACTCAGGGGAGGACACTGAAGCTTTCTTT
TRBJ1-5 | once | TRBD1 | TRBV6-2/TRBV6-3 | CASSYPRGLGQPQHF | TGTGCCAGCAGTTACCCCAGGGGGCTGGGTCAGCCCCAGCATTTT
TRBJ1-2 | - | TRBD1 | TRBV7-2 | CASSSDRGYHGYTF | TGTGCCAGCAGCTCCGACAGGGGGTATCATGGCTACACCTTC
TRBJ2-5 | once | TRBD2 | TRBV15 | CATSRQTSGIETQYF | TGTGCCACCAGCAGACAGACTAGCGGGATAGAGACCCAGTACTTC
TRBJ1-3 | - | TRBD1 | TRBV7-6 | CASSLEVRGLGNTIYF | TGTGCCAGCAGCTTAGAGGTCAGGGGGCTTGGAAACACCATATATTTT
TRBJ1-2 | - | TRBD1 | TRBV7-9 | CASIGTAINYGYTF | TGTGCCAGCATCGGGACAGCTATTAACTATGGCTACACCTTC
TRBJ2-2 | - | - | TRBV5-3 | CARSLAGIHGELFF | TGTGCCAGAAGCTTGGCGGGGATTCACGGGGAGCTGTTTTTT
TRBJ2-7 | - | - | TRBV12-3/TRBV12-4 | CASSLRGNEQYF | TGTGCCAGCAGTTTGAGAGGGAACGAGCAGTACTTC
TRBJ2-1 | - | TRBD2 | TRBV20-1 | CSASNPSGEFF | TGCAGTGCTAGTAATCCTAGCGGGGAGTTCTTC
TRBJ2-3 | - | TRBD2 | TRBV27 | CASRRGGSIDTQYF | TGTGCCAGCAGGAGGGGCGGGAGTATAGATACGCAGTATTTT
TRBJ2-1 | - | TRBD2 | TRBV9 | CASSVKGTSGSYEQFF | TGTGCCAGCAGCGTAAAAGGGACTAGCGGGAGCTATGAGCAGTTCTTC
TRBJ1-4 | once | - | TRBV28 | CASSSFADTATNEKLFF | TGTGCCAGCAGTTCCTTTGCTGACACAGCAACTAATGAAAAACTGTTTTTT
TRBJ1-4 | - | - | TRBV4-2 | CASSFSAGTRNEKLFF | TGTGCCAGCAGCTTTTCGGCCGGGACACGGAATGAAAAACTGTTTTTT
TRBJ2-7 | once | - | TRBV20-1 | CSATGNYEQYF | TGCAGTGCTACAGGAAACTACGAGCAGTACTTC
TRBJ1-6 | - | - | TRBV7-8 | CASSLATGRGSSPLHF | TGTGCCAGCAGCTTAGCTACCGGCAGGGGATCTTCACCCCTCCACTTT
TRBJ2-7 | - | - | TRBV7-2 | CASSLDFRSYEQYF | TGTGCCAGCAGCTTAGATTTCAGGTCCTACGAGCAGTACTTC
TRBJ1-4 | - | TRBD1 | TRBV5-4 | CASSLYRGQGSEKLFF | TGTGCCAGCAGCTTGTACAGGGGACAAGGAAGTGAAAAACTGTTTTTT
TRBJ1-5 | - | TRBD1 | TRBV7-8 | CASSLQGGGQPQHF | TGTGCCAGCAGCTTGCAGGGGGGAGGTCAGCCCCAGCATTTT
TRBJ1-1 | - | TRBD1 | TRBV7-2 | CASSFVGQGTEAFF | TGTGCCAGCAGCTTCGTGGGACAGGGGACTGAAGCTTTCTTT
TRBJ1-1 | - | - | TRBV6-2/TRBV6-3 | CASSYGGLAEAFF | TGTGCCAGCAGTTACGGGGGCCTGGCTGAAGCTTTCTTT
TRBJ1-6 | - | - | TRBV19 | CASSEDSQGSPLHF | TGTGCCAGTAGTGAAGACTCTCAGGGCTCACCCCTCCACTTT
TRBJ2-7 | once | TRBD1 | TRBV28 | CASSLPPDRESSYEQYF | TGTGCCAGCAGTTTACCCCCCGACAGGGAGAGCTCCTACGAGCAGTACTTC
TRBJ1-6 | - | TRBD1 | TRBV28 | CASSSPDRVYNSPLHF | TGTGCCAGCAGTTCCCCCGACAGGGTCTATAATTCACCCCTCCACTTT
TRBJ1-3 | - | TRBD1 | TRBV7-2 | CASSLGTGPGNTIYF | TGTGCCAGCAGCTTGGGGACAGGGCCTGGAAACACCATATATTTT
TRBJ1-3 | - | - | TRBV28 | CASSPFGNTIYF | TGTGCCAGCAGTCCCTTCGGAAACACCATATATTTT
TRBJ2-7 | - | TRBD1 | TRBV6-5 | CASKKGASYEQYF | TGTGCCAGCAAGAAGGGGGCTAGCTACGAGCAGTACTTC
TRBJ2-1 | - | - | TRBV7-2 | CASRSRQGSSYNEQFF | TGTGCCAGCAGATCACGCCAGGGAAGCTCCTACAATGAGCAGTTCTTC
TRBJ1-5 | once | - | TRBV28 | CASSTSRGGTNQPQHF | TGTGCCAGCAGTACCTCCCGCGGCGGTACCAATCAGCCCCAGCATTTT
TRBJ1-5 | - | TRBD1 | TRBV19 | CASTYRPPGTAKNQPQHF | TGTGCCAGTACATATCGCCCCCCGGGGACAGCAAAAAATCAGCCCCAGCATTTT
TRBJ2-1 | - | TRBD2 | TRBV11-3 | CASSSPWSGRFDEQFF | TGTGCCAGCAGCTCCCCGTGGAGCGGGAGATTTGATGAGCAGTTCTTC
TRBJ2-1 | once | TRBD2 | TRBV5-1 | CASSWSTTSGSGEQFF | TGCGCCAGCAGCTGGTCTACGACTAGCGGGAGTGGAGAGCAGTTCTTC
TRBJ2-7 | - | TRBD2 | TRBV19 | CASSSLAGGAEQYF | TGTGCCAGTAGTTCACTAGCGGGAGGGGCCGAGCAGTACTTC
TRBJ1-1 | - | - | TRBV6-1 | CASSDPGTTTEAFF | TGTGCCAGCAGTGACCCCGGGACAACCACTGAAGCTTTCTTT
TRBJ2-3 | - | - | TRBV7-2 | CASSLAPRGTDTQYF | TGTGCCAGCAGCTTAGCCCCCCGCGGCACAGATACGCAGTATTTT